The rows below give T cell receptor beta chains drawn from one sample of a study of shared clonotypes between healthy human individuals. Here immunoSEQ multiplex PCR was the method, and the copy in TCRdb shows in-frame clones only, minus some. The table records a few million clones, approximately 95% of them present only once. The source material was naive CD4+ T cells from PBMCs. Source of these receptors: a man aged 18 to 30 in good health. Some clones in this sample may be carry-over from other donors' samples. Each CDR3 is given with its conserved first and last residue. D genes are given only for firm matches.

J gene: TRBJ2-7; D gene: NA; V gene: TRBV30; CDR3 protein: CAWRYNGRGTYEQYF
J gene: TRBJ1-2; D gene: TRBD1; V gene: TRBV30; CDR3 protein: CAWTGGLLVGYTF
J gene: TRBJ2-1; D gene: TRBD2; V gene: TRBV9; CDR3 protein: CASSGPGTSGHYNEQFF
J gene: TRBJ1-2; D gene: TRBD1; V gene: TRBV5-4; CDR3 protein: CASSFLDREDGYTF
J gene: TRBJ2-7; D gene: NA; V gene: TRBV4-1; CDR3 protein: CASSRRDTTYEQYF
J gene: TRBJ1-2; D gene: NA; V gene: TRBV6-5; CDR3 protein: CASSYEEYGGYTF
J gene: TRBJ2-1; D gene: NA; V gene: TRBV29-1; CDR3 protein: CSTVGRFYNEQFF
J gene: TRBJ2-7; D gene: NA; V gene: TRBV11-2; CDR3 protein: CASSLGLGEQYF
J gene: TRBJ1-2; D gene: TRBD1; V gene: TRBV28; CDR3 protein: CASSSRGQLYGYTF
J gene: TRBJ2-1; D gene: TRBD2; V gene: TRBV29-1; CDR3 protein: CSVERGRARNEQFF
J gene: TRBJ2-1; D gene: TRBD2; V gene: TRBV29-1; CDR3 protein: CSVEGLAGAGYNEQFF
J gene: TRBJ2-7; D gene: NA; V gene: TRBV2; CDR3 protein: CASKTPPGLKDYEQYF
J gene: TRBJ2-3; D gene: NA; V gene: TRBV2; CDR3 protein: CASSDEGTDTQYF
J gene: TRBJ1-1; D gene: NA; V gene: TRBV19; CDR3 protein: CASSPLLEGNTEAFF
J gene: TRBJ2-1; D gene: NA; V gene: TRBV9; CDR3 protein: CASSVRTLPHYNEQFF
J gene: TRBJ1-1; D gene: NA; V gene: TRBV27; CDR3 protein: CASKRTGTEAFF
J gene: TRBJ2-5; D gene: NA; V gene: TRBV9; CDR3 protein: CASSVGREETQYF
J gene: TRBJ2-2; D gene: NA; V gene: TRBV2; CDR3 protein: CASSGESANTGELFF
J gene: TRBJ1-3; D gene: NA; V gene: TRBV7-9; CDR3 protein: CASSENGGSSGNTIYF
J gene: TRBJ2-2; D gene: NA; V gene: TRBV6-1; CDR3 protein: CASSPNWGELFF
J gene: TRBJ1-2; D gene: NA; V gene: TRBV28; CDR3 protein: CASSPGGGRGDRLGYTF
J gene: TRBJ1-2; D gene: NA; V gene: TRBV28; CDR3 protein: CASSRQWGYGYTF
J gene: TRBJ2-1; D gene: NA; V gene: TRBV6-1; CDR3 protein: CASSVRPESWNEQFF
J gene: TRBJ1-4; D gene: NA; V gene: TRBV5-1; CDR3 protein: CASSMLQGQEKLFF
J gene: TRBJ2-3; D gene: NA; V gene: TRBV27; CDR3 protein: CASPRAGTSTDTQYF
J gene: TRBJ2-5; D gene: NA; V gene: TRBV6-6; CDR3 protein: CASSYMGSPETQYF
J gene: TRBJ1-2; D gene: TRBD1; V gene: TRBV5-1; CDR3 protein: CASSLGGTGNYGYTF